This TCR beta chain was documented in a study of blood T cell repertoires in COVID-19. Looking at the study overall: Whether acute or convalescent, the COVID-19 samples came from the United States, Italy and Spain. PBMCs, B-cell-depleted T cells, or T cells provided the cDNA or gDNA that made up the material.

Trimming took 1 base from V and 0 from J, leaving 9 bases between them. This CDR3 contains 16 residues. Germline CDR1 reads SGHVS; CDR2 reads FQNEAQ. Only one count was recorded for this clone. In the original processing: Cell counts per sample came from amplifying reference gene primers. The repertoire was sequenced with immunoSEQ multiplex PCR; TCRdb's copy has only in-frame clones and lacks some. The DNA gave D and trimming, while V, J and clone size come from that table. The data contain 85,000 to 95,000 clones, around 87% of them singletons. V gene TRBV7-8 combines with J gene TRBJ2-2; D is undetermined. The source is a human donor with acute or convalescent COVID-19. The donor label of this sample is uncertain. Sample: peripheral blood. Here the CDR3 DNA reads TGTGCCAGCAGCTTAGGTCAGATGGCGAACACCGGGGAGCTGTTTTTT. Translated: CASSLGQMANTGELFF.